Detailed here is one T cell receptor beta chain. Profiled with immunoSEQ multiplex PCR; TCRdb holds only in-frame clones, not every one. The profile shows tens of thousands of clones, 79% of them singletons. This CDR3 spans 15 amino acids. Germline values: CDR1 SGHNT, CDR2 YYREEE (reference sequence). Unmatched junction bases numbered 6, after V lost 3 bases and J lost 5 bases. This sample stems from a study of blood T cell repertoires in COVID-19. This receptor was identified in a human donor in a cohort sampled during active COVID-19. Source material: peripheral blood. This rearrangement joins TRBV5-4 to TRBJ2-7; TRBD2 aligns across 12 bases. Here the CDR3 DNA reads TGTGCCAGCAGCTCCCGGACTAGCGGGATTCACGAGCAGTACTTC. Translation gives CASSSRTSGIHEQYF.